The 7 T cell receptor beta chains listed next were all sequenced from one sample in a study of blood T cells in healthy people across ages. Primers used in a second PCR of roughly 7 to 11 cycles were a sample-barcoded 5' primer and a J-beta primer mix. TCRdb re-analysed the 5' RACE reads in MiXCR, keeping a single row per CDR3 protein. The sample carries about 1.1 million distinct CDR3 sequences, less than 45% recorded once. The sample comprised blood. The source of these receptors is a man younger than 30 in good health.

V usage is TRBV27 and J usage is TRBJ1-1; no clear D gene. Trimming took off 7 bases at V and 4 bases at J, with 7 bases between the two ends. The CDR3 spans 11 residues. Germline loops: CDR1 MNHEY, CDR2 SMNVEV (reference sequence). CDR3 sequence: CASTSPTEAFF. The DNA for the CDR3 is TGTGCCAGCACCTCCCCCACTGAAGCTTTCTTT.

This clonotype was observed at least ten times. The chain couples TRBV20-1 to TRBJ2-3; D remains unclear. Germline loops: CDR1 DFQATT, CDR2 SNEGSKA (reference sequence). The CDR3 runs to 14 residues. With 7 bases removed from V and 0 bases from J, the gap between germline ends came to 14 bases. CDR3 DNA sequence: TGCAGTGGCCATTACAGCCCTAGCACAGATACGCAGTATTTT. It yields the protein CSGHYSPSTDTQYF.

This clonotype was recorded a few times. The chain carries TRBV20-1 and TRBJ2-5; 7 nucleotides agree with TRBD2. Germline values: CDR1 DFQATT, CDR2 SNEGSKA (reference sequence). The CDR3 runs to 14 residues. CDR3 sequence reads: CGIQIPGGQETQYF. The CDR3 DNA follows: TGCGGTATTCAGATCCCGGGGGGTCAAGAGACCCAGTACTTC.

This clonotype appeared a few times. The chain employs TRBV7-2 and TRBJ2-3; TRBD1 is a possible D gene (7 bases). Trimming cost V 8 bases and J 3 bases, with 15 bases left between them. This CDR3 has 14 amino acids. From germline, CDR1 is SGHTA and CDR2 FQGNSA. The CDR3 here is CASGRGQQTDTQYF. CDR3 sequence (DNA): TGTGCCAGCGGGCGGGGACAGCAAACAGATACGCAGTATTTT. Full variable domain (missing parts from reference TRBV7-2 and TRBJ2-3): GAGVSQSPSNKVTEKGKDVELRCDPISGHTALYWYRQSLGQGLEFLIYFQGNSAPDKSGLPSDRFSAERTGGSVSTLTIQRTQQEDSAVYLCASGRGQQTDTQYFGPGTRLTVL.

V usage is TRBV4-3 and J usage is TRBJ2-1; TRBD1 aligns across 11 bases. From germline, CDR1 is LGHNA and CDR2 YSLEER. CDR3 size: 15 residues. The J segment lost 7 bases and the V segment lost 2 bases, leaving 4 bases of the junction unmatched. CDR3 sequence reads: CASSQPGQGVNEQFF. The CDR3, as DNA: TGCGCCAGCAGCCAACCGGGACAGGGGGTAAATGAGCAGTTCTTC.

This clonotype occurred a few times. The gene calls are TRBV12-5 and TRBJ2-1, with 13 bases identical to TRBD2. There are 17 residues in the CDR3. V was clipped by 5 bases and J by 6 bases; unmatched bases: 10. Germline V gene sequence: CDR1 LGHNT, CDR2 FRNRAP. The chain's CDR3 is CASGTTSGGRLVNEQFF. In DNA, the CDR3 is TGTGCTAGTGGTACGACTAGCGGGGGGCGTTTGGTCAATGAGCAGTTCTTC.

This chain connects TRBV7-9 to TRBJ1-5, with D possibly matching TRBD1 (5 bases). The germline CDR1 and CDR2 sequences are SEHNR and FQNEAQ (reference sequence). CDR3 length: 14 residues. Between the trimmed V and J ends, which lost 6 bases and 5 bases, there was a span of 14 bases. The CDR3, as DNA: TGTGCCAGCAGTTTCCAGGGTAGGGATCAGCCCCAGCATTTT. This translates into CASSFQGRDQPQHF.